The 23 T cell receptor beta chains below come from one sample, sequenced in a study of T-cell memory formation after mild COVID-19. MiXCR, run by TCRdb on the 5' RACE reads, gives a single entry per CDR3 protein. The sample shows around 200,000 distinct CDR3 sequences, under 20% of them seen only once. The sample taken for sequencing was PBMCs or a T cell subset sorted from them (not recorded which). All receptors derive from an adult woman who had mild COVID-19 (a few samples of this study predate the infection). Cell type and time point are not known.

This clonotype was counted ten times or more. The V and J genes are TRBV9 and TRBJ2-5, with 13 bases matching TRBD2. Losses at the gene ends were 4 bases for V and 2 bases for J; bases not matched to a gene: 5. Germline V CDR1 and CDR2: SGDLS, YYNGEE. The CDR3 contains 16 residues. The CDR3 is CASSPRTSGGQETQYF. The CDR3 bases are TGTGCCAGCAGCCCTCGGACTAGCGGGGGTCAAGAGACCCAGTACTTC.

This chain connects TRBV7-9 to TRBJ1-5, with D unresolved. The CDR3 length is 17 residues. V was shortened by 6 bases and J by 1 base, with 19 bases between the two germline ends. The germline CDR1 and CDR2 sequences are SEHNR and FQNEAQ (reference sequence). The CDR3 region has the DNA TGTGCCAGCAGTTTGGGGTGGCCAGTCATGAGCAATCAGCCCCAGCATTTT. This encodes CASSLGWPVMSNQPQHF.

The chain has TRBV3-1 and TRBJ1-2, with a weak D call TRBD1 (6 bases). CDR1 and CDR2 from the germline V gene are LGHDT and YNNKEL (reference sequence). Trimming took 4 bases from V and 6 from J, leaving 15 bases between them. The CDR3 length is 14 residues. Here the CDR3 reads CASSPGGGRNGYTF. The CDR3, as DNA: TGTGCCAGCAGCCCCGGGGGGGGCCGCAATGGCTACACCTTC.

In this sample, this clonotype turned up many times. This chain joins TRBV25-1 and TRBJ2-5, with D perhaps TRBD1 or TRBD2 (5 bases each). The CDR3 is 11 residues long. The germline V gene has CDR1 MGHDK and CDR2 SYGVNS. V was cut by 6 bases and J by 7 bases, with 9 bases left in between. CDR3 DNA: TGTGCCAGCAGCGGGGCGGGGACCCAGTACTTC. This encodes CASSGAGTQYF.

This clonotype has a count of ten or more. This chain joins TRBV7-2 and TRBJ1-1; 7 bases fit TRBD1. Germline trimming cut 5 bases from V and 8 bases from J; bases unmatched to any gene: 8. Looked up from germline, CDR1 is SGHTA and CDR2 is FQGNSA. The CDR3 length is 13 residues. The CDR3 DNA follows: TGTGCCAGCAGCCCCGACAGGGTGCAGGAAGCTTTCTTT. Translating it yields CASSPDRVQEAFF.

The chain links TRBV20-1 to TRBJ2-2; D remains ambiguous. The CDR3 has 12 residues. Trimming took 4 bases from V and 8 from J, leaving 11 bases between them. Germline V gene data show CDR1 as DFQATT and CDR2 as SNEGSKA (reference sequence). For the CDR3, the DNA is TGCAGTGCTACCCTGCGCGGAGGGGAGCTGTTTTTT. This translates into CSATLRGGELFF.

This clonotype has a single count. V usage is TRBV18 and J usage is TRBJ1-2, with TRBD1 identical over 7 bases. Germline CDR1 is KGHSH and CDR2 is LQKENI. The J segment lost 0 bases and the V segment lost 4 bases, leaving 2 bases of the junction unmatched. The CDR3 has 14 residues. The CDR3 loop reads CASSLQGANYGYTF. In nucleotides, the CDR3 is TGTGCCAGCTCACTCCAGGGGGCTAACTATGGCTACACCTTC.

The rearrangement uses TRBV16 and TRBJ1-2, with D possibly being TRBD1 (6 bases). This CDR3 contains 16 residues. The germline V gene encodes CDR1 KGHSY and CDR2 FQNENV. Trimming removed 0 bases at V and 4 bases at J, with 15 bases between. The CDR3 DNA follows: TGTGCCAGCAGCCAATCACCCGGGCCCAGGGGCTATGGCTACACCTTC. It specifies CASSQSPGPRGYGYTF.

This clonotype was picked up a small number of times. The rearrangement links TRBV12-3 or TRBV12-4 to TRBJ2-2; D gene unclear. V was clipped by 5 bases and J by 4 bases, with 2 bases between them. This CDR3 is built from 11 residues. CDR3 nucleotide sequence: TGTGCCAGCAGTGTCACCGGGGAGCTGTTTTTT. Translating it yields CASSVTGELFF.

This clonotype was counted a few times. V is TRBV30 and J is TRBJ2-7; weak D call: TRBD2 (7 bases). V lost 3 bases and J lost 1, with 16 bases in between. This CDR3 has 15 residues. Germline V CDR1 and CDR2: GTSNPN, SVGIG (reference sequence). For the CDR3, the DNA is TGTGCCTGGAGCCCTGGGGGGGGCGCGTCCTACGAGCAGTACTTC. It codes for CAWSPGGGASYEQYF.

This clonotype was recorded a few times. This CDR3 is CASSLSRERGGEQFF. CDR3 nucleotides: TGTGCCAGCAGCTTAAGTCGGGAGCGGGGAGGGGAGCAGTTCTTC. The chain is built from TRBV7-2 and TRBJ2-1; 7 bases fit TRBD2. With V trimmed by 2 bases and J by 10 bases, 11 bases remained unmatched. CDR1 and CDR2 (germline): SGHTA, FQGNSA. The CDR3 has 15 amino acids.

The rearrangement links TRBV6-5 to TRBJ1-1; TRBD1 is a possible D gene (5 bases). The CDR3 has 13 residues. The germline gives CDR1 MNHEY, CDR2 SVGAGI. The ends were cut back, 6 bases at V and 5 bases at J, with 13 bases in the middle. DNA for the CDR3: TGTGCCAGCAGCCTACACCAGGGTACTGAAGCTTTCTTT. It translates to CASSLHQGTEAFF.

The chain combines TRBV12-3 or TRBV12-4 with TRBJ2-3; 14 bases match TRBD2. This CDR3 contains 14 residues. The trim removed 6 bases at V and 5 bases at J, leaving 1 base unmatched. CDR3 amino acids: CASRGLAGGDTQYF. The CDR3 DNA reads as TGTGCCAGCAGAGGACTAGCGGGGGGAGATACGCAGTATTTT.

This clonotype was recorded a few times. This sequence joins TRBV7-6 and TRBJ2-2; weak D call: TRBD1 (6 bases). Trimming took off 0 bases at V and 2 bases at J, with 10 bases between the two ends. The CDR3 sequence is 16 residues long. The V gene's germline CDR1 is SGHVS and CDR2 FNYEAQ. In nucleotides, the CDR3 is TGTGCCAGCAGCTTAGCGCCCAGGGGTAACACCGGGGAGCTGTTTTTT. Amino acid sequence: CASSLAPRGNTGELFF. The full variable domain, in which reference TRBV7-6 and TRBJ2-2 provide the parts outside the CDR3, is GAGVSQSPRYKVTKRGQDVALRCDPISGHVSLYWYRQALGQGPEFLTYFNYEAQQDKSGLPNDRFSAERPEGSISTLTIQRTEQRDSAMYRCASSLAPRGNTGELFFGEGSRLTVL.

This clonotype was recorded a few times. The J gene is TRBJ2-2, the V gene TRBV5-6, with D hard to call. The CDR3 is made up of 13 amino acids. V was trimmed by 2 bases and J by 6 bases, leaving 8 bases between them. CDR1 is SGHDT and CDR2 is YYEEEE in the germline V gene. CDR3 in DNA: TGTGCCAGCAGCTTCTACGGGCCCGGGGAGCTGTTTTTT. The encoded protein is CASSFYGPGELFF. The full variable domain, in which reference TRBV5-6 and TRBJ2-2 provide the parts outside the CDR3, is DAGVTQSPTHLIKTRGQQVTLRCSPKSGHDTVSWYQQALGQGPQFIFQYYEEEERQRGNFPDRFSGHQFPNYSSELNVNALLLGDSALYLCASSFYGPGELFFGEGSRLTVL.

This clonotype was seen more than once but under ten times. The chain joins TRBV20-1 to TRBJ2-7, with D hard to call. The CDR3 extends over 15 amino acids. V lost 3 bases to trimming and J lost 4 bases, with 19 bases between them. Germline assignment: CDR1 DFQATT and CDR2 SNEGSKA (reference sequence). CDR3 in amino acids: CSASPPPPMRYEQYF. The DNA of the CDR3 is TGCAGTGCTAGCCCCCCACCGCCCATGAGATACGAGCAGTACTTC.

This clonotype has more than one count but fewer than ten. The rearrangement uses TRBV5-1 and TRBJ2-5, with TRBD2 as a possible D gene (5 bases). Germline V CDR1 and CDR2: SGHRS, YFSETQ. The V end was cut by 2 bases, the J end by 3 bases, with 14 bases between. This CDR3 has 15 residues. CDR3 region: CASSFRAAREETQYF. The CDR3 DNA reads as TGCGCCAGCAGCTTCCGGGCCGCGCGGGAAGAGACCCAGTACTTC. Full variable domain (outside the CDR3, taken from reference TRBV5-1 and TRBJ2-5): KAGVTQTPRYLIKTRGQQVTLSCSPISGHRSVSWYQQTPGQGLQFLFEYFSETQRNKGNFPGRFSGRQFSNSRSEMNVSTLELGDSALYLCASSFRAAREETQYFGPGTRLLVL.

V is TRBV20-1 and J is TRBJ1-4, with D perhaps TRBD1 (6 bases). V shed 6 bases and J shed 7 bases, with 15 bases lying between them. Per the germline V gene, CDR1 is DFQATT and CDR2 is SNEGSKA (reference sequence). This CDR3 has 13 residues. This CDR3 reads CSALRGRGEKLFF. The CDR3 DNA is TGCAGTGCCCTCAGGGGAAGGGGTGAAAAACTGTTTTTT.

The chain combines TRBV12-3 or TRBV12-4 with TRBJ1-2; 7 bases are shared with TRBD1. This CDR3 comprises 13 residues. V trimming: 5 bases; J trimming: 8 bases; junction bases outside the gene matches: 8. The CDR3 DNA reads TGTGCCAGCAGTCCTAATCAGGGGGTGGGCTACACCTTC. Protein sequence: CASSPNQGVGYTF.

The rearrangement joins TRBV6-1 to TRBJ2-3; D may correspond to TRBD1 or TRBD2 (5 bases each). The CDR3 spans 16 residues. V was pared by 1 base and J by 6 bases, with 17 bases between. Germline V CDR1 and CDR2: MNHNS, SASEGT. CDR3 DNA: TGTGCCAGCAGTGAAGGGTGGGGGAACCGCTTGGATACGCAGTATTTT. Translated, it gives CASSEGWGNRLDTQYF.

This clonotype came up a few times. The chain uses TRBV18 and TRBJ2-3, with TRBD2 identical over 13 bases. V dropped 3 bases and J dropped 4; count of bases not matched to a gene: 4. The CDR3 is made up of 16 amino acids. Germline loops: CDR1 KGHSH, CDR2 LQKENI. CDR3 sequence (DNA): TGTGCCAGCTCACCCGGACTAGCGGGGGAGGCAGATACGCAGTATTTT. Its translation: CASSPGLAGEADTQYF.

In this sample, this clonotype turned up a few times. The chain couples TRBV7-6 to TRBJ2-2, with 11 bases aligning to TRBD1. The CDR3 spans 16 residues. The V segment lost 4 bases and the J segment 6 bases; nucleotides outside the gene matches: 7. CDR1 is SGHVS, CDR2 FNYEAQ, per germline. CDR3 nucleotides: TGTGCCAGCAGCTCATCCGGGACAGGGGGAGCCGGGGAGCTGTTTTTT. Translation: CASSSSGTGGAGELFF.

The chain links TRBV5-1 to TRBJ2-5; D remains ambiguous. This CDR3 spans 14 amino acids. CDR1 is SGHRS, CDR2 YFSETQ, per germline. V lost 0 bases, J lost 0 bases, and 6 bases lay in between. Here the CDR3 reads CASSLASYQETQYF. CDR3 DNA sequence: TGCGCCAGCAGCTTGGCCTCCTACCAAGAGACCCAGTACTTC. The entire variable domain, with the rest obtained from reference TRBV5-1 and TRBJ2-5, is as follows: KAGVTQTPRYLIKTRGQQVTLSCSPISGHRSVSWYQQTPGQGLQFLFEYFSETQRNKGNFPGRFSGRQFSNSRSEMNVSTLELGDSALYLCASSLASYQETQYFGPGTRLLVL.